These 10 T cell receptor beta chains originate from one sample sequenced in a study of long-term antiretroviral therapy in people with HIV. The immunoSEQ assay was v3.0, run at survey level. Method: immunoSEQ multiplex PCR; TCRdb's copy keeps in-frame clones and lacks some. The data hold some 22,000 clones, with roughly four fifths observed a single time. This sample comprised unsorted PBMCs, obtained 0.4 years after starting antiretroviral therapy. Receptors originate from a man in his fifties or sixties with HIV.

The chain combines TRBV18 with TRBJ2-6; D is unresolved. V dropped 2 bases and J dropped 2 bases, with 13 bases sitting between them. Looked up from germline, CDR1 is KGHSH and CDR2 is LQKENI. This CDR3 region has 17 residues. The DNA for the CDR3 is TGTGCCAGCTCACCAGCCAGGCAAGGGACTGGGGCCAACGTCCTGACTTTC. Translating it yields CASSPARQGTGANVLTF.

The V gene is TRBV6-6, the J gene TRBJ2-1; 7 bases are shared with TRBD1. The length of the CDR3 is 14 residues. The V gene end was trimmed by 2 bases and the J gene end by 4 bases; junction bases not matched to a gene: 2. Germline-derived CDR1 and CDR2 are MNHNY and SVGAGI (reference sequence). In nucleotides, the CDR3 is TGTGCCAGCAGTTACGGACAGGATTACAATGAGCAGTTCTTC. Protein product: CASSYGQDYNEQFF.

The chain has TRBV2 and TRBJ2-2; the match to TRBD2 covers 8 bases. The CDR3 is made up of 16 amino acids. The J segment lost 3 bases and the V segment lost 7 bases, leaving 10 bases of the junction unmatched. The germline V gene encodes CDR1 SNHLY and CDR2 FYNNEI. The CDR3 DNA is TGTGCCAGCACATACTCGGGGGGGCTGGACACCGGGGAGCTGTTTTTT. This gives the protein CASTYSGGLDTGELFF.

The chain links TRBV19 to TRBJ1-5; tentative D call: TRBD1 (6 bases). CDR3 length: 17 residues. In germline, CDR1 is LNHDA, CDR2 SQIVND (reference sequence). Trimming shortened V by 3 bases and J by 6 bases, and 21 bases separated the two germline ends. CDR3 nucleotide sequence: TGTGCCAGTAGTATGGCCCGGACAGCCCTGGGGAGTCAGCCCCAGCATTTT. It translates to CASSMARTALGSQPQHF.

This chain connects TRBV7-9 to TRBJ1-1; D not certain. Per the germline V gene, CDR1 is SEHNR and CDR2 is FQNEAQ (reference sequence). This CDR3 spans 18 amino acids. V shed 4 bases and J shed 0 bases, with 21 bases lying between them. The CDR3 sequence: CASSSPGSILQMNTEAFF. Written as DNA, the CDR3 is TGTGCCAGCAGCTCTCCGGGTTCGATTTTACAGATGAACACTGAAGCTTTCTTT.

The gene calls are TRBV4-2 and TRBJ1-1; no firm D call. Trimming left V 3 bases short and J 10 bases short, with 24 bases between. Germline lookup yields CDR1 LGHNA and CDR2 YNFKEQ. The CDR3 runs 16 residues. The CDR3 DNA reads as TGTGCCAGCAGCCAGAAGCAGGACGAAGGAGGATCTGGAGCTTTCTTT. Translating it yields CASSQKQDEGGSGAFF.

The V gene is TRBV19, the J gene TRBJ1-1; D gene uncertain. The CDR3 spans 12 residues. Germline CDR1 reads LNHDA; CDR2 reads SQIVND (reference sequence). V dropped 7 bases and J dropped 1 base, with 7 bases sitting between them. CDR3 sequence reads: CASNEGNTEAFF. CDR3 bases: TGTGCCAGTAACGAAGGGAACACTGAAGCTTTCTTT. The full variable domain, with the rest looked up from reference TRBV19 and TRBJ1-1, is DGGITQSPKYLFRKEGQNVTLSCEQNLNHDAMYWYRQDPGQGLRLIYYSQIVNDFQKGDIAEGYSVSREKKESFPLTVTSAQKNPTAFYLCASNEGNTEAFFGQGTRLTVV.

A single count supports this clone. The CDR3 loop reads CAISEQAGTWDGYTF. For the CDR3, the DNA is TGTGCCATCAGTGAGCAGGCGGGGACTTGGGATGGCTACACCTTC. V is TRBV10-3 and J is TRBJ1-2, with a weak D call TRBD1 (5 bases). CDR3 length: 15 residues. The germline V gene has CDR1 ENHRY and CDR2 SYGVKD. V lost 2 bases and J 6 bases, leaving 16 bases between the germline ends.

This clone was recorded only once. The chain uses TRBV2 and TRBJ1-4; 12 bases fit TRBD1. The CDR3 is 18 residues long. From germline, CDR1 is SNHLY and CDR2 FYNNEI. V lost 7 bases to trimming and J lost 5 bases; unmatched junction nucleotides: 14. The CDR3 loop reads CASTRTGTGGLKNEKLFF. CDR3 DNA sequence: TGTGCCAGCACCCGAACCGGGACAGGGGGCTTAAAGAATGAAAAACTGTTTTTT. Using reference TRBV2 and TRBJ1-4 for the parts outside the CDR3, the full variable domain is EPEVTQTPSHQVTQMGQEVILRCVPISNHLYFYWYRQILGQKVEFLVSFYNNEISEKSEIFDDQFSVERPDGSNFTLKIRSTKLEDSAMYFCASTRTGTGGLKNEKLFFGSGTQLSVL.

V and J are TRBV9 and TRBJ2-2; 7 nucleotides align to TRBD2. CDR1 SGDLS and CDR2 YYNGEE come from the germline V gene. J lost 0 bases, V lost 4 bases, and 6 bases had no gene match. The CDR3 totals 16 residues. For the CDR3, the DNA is TGTGCCAGCAGCCCACGAAGCGGGACGAACACCGGGGAGCTGTTTTTT. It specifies CASSPRSGTNTGELFF.